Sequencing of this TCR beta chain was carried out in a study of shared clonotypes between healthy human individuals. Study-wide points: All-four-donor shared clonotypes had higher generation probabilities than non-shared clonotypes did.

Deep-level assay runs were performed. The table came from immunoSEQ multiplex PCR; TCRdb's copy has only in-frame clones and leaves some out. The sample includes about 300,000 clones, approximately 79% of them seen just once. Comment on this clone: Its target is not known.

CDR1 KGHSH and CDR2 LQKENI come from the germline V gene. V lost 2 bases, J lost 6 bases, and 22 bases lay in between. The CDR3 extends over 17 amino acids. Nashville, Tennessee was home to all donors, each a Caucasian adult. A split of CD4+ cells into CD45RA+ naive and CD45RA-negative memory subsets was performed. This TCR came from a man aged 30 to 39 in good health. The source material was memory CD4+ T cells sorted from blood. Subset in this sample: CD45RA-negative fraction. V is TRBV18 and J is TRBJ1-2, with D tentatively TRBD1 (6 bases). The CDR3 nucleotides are TGTGCCAGCTCACCATCTGGGGGGCGCTTATCATCTAATGGCTACACCTTC. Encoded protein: CASSPSGGRLSSNGYTF.